Shown below are 29 T cell receptor beta chains from a single sample sequenced in a study of blood T cells in healthy people across ages. It was with a sample-barcoded 5' primer and a J-beta primer mix that a second PCR of roughly 7 to 12 cycles was run. TCRdb ran MiXCR on the 5' RACE reads and lists one entry per CDR3 protein. This sample has fewer than 700,000 distinct CDR3 sequences, with 40% to 50% found just once. Input material: blood. The source of these receptors is an elderly man in good health.

This clonotype was picked up a small number of times. The chain combines TRBV7-2 with TRBJ2-7; D gene unclear. The CDR3 spans 12 residues. Looked up from germline, CDR1 is SGHTA and CDR2 is FQGNSA. V dropped 1 base and J dropped 7 bases, with 8 bases sitting between them. This CDR3 reads CASSLEGLEQYF. The CDR3 nucleotides read TGTGCCAGCAGCTTAGAAGGGTTAGAGCAGTACTTC.

V gene TRBV6-1 combines with J gene TRBJ2-3; TRBD2 matches 10 bases. The J segment lost 1 base and the V segment lost 6 bases, leaving 1 base of the junction unmatched. The CDR3 consists of 14 residues. Germline assignment: CDR1 MNHNS and CDR2 SASEGT. The CDR3 bases are TGTGCCAGCAGCGGGACTAGCGGCACAGATACGCAGTATTTT. The encoded protein is CASSGTSGTDTQYF.

CDR3 DNA sequence: TGTGCCAGCAGCTTACTCGTAACTAGCACAGATACGCAGTATTTT. Translation: CASSLLVTSTDTQYF. The chain joins TRBV7-9 to TRBJ2-3, with D unclear. Trimming cost V 2 bases and J 0 bases, with 9 bases left between them. In germline, CDR1 is SEHNR, CDR2 FQNEAQ (reference sequence). The CDR3 has 15 amino acids.

This clonotype was observed a single time. A read error may account for a junction end that differs from germline. The chain links TRBV27 to TRBJ1-5, with D unclear. CDR1 and CDR2 (germline): MNHEY, SMNVEV (reference sequence). This CDR3 is built from 16 residues. The CDR3 DNA sequence: TGCGTCAGCAGTCCCCTGGGAGGGATCAGAGATCAGCCCCAGCATTTT. As protein: CVSSPLGGIRDQPQHF.

This clonotype is a singleton in its sample. This may be a read error, as it is one base from a much larger clone. The rearrangement links TRBV18 to TRBJ2-1; weak D call: TRBD2 (5 bases). Germline values: CDR1 KGHSH, CDR2 LQKENI. CDR3 size: 16 residues. Trimming took 2 bases from V and 9 from J, leaving 20 bases between them. Here the CDR3 reads CASSPGWVEGASEQFF. CDR3 coding DNA: TGTGCCAGCTCACCAGGGTGGGTAGAGGGAGCGTCTGAGCAGTTCTTC. Combining the CDR3 with reference TRBV18 and TRBJ2-1 gives the whole variable domain NAGVMQNPRHLVRRRGQEARLRCSPMKGHSHVYWYRQLPEEGLKFMVYLQKENIIDESGMPKERFSAEFPKEGPSILRIQQVVRGDSAAYFCASSPGWVEGASEQFFGPGTRLTVL.

The CDR3 spells CASSKGLVGEPYEQYF. CDR3 DNA: TGTGCCAGCAGCAAAGGCCTTGTTGGAGAACCCTACGAGCAGTACTTC. The J gene is TRBJ2-7, the V gene TRBV21-1. TRBV21-1 is described as a pseudogene. The CDR3 is 16 amino acids.

This clonotype has a handful of counts. The rearrangement joins TRBV12-3 or TRBV12-4 to TRBJ1-1, with D perhaps matching TRBD1 (5 bases). Trimming left V 5 bases short and J 5 bases short, with 15 bases between. The length of the CDR3 is 14 residues. DNA for the CDR3: TGTGCCAGCAGTGTAGATAGGGGAACGACTGAAGCTTTCTTT. Protein: CASSVDRGTTEAFF.

The chain uses TRBV5-5 and TRBJ1-5; D is undetermined. The CDR3 has 14 residues. The V gene lost 2 bases and the J gene lost 1 base, with 7 bases spanning the gap. Looked up from germline, CDR1 is SGHKS and CDR2 is YYEKEE (reference sequence). The CDR3 DNA reads TGTGCCAGCAGCTTAGTGGAGAGCAATCAGCCCCAGCATTTT. Encoded protein: CASSLVESNQPQHF.

The J gene is TRBJ2-4, the V gene TRBV20-1; D is unclear. The end of the DNA fits TRBJ2-7 better, so the J call may be wrong. The CDR3 totals 12 residues. CDR1 and CDR2 (germline): DFQATT, SNEGSKA (reference sequence). CDR3 bases: TGCAGTGCTAGAGGAAGTACCTACGAGCAGTACTTC. It is translated as CSARGSTYEQYF.

This clonotype was observed a few times. The chain combines TRBV6-2 or TRBV6-3 with TRBJ2-1; D is undetermined. This CDR3 contains 13 residues. The V end was cut by 8 bases, the J end by 0 bases, with 8 bases between. Germline assignment: CDR1 MNHEY and CDR2 SVGEGT. This chain's CDR3 is CASERSSYNEQFF. In nucleotides, the CDR3 is TGTGCCAGCGAGAGGAGCTCCTACAATGAGCAGTTCTTC.

This clonotype was seen a handful of times. The gene calls are TRBV10-3 and TRBJ2-1; TRBD2 aligns across 9 bases. V was pared by 4 bases and J by 4 bases, with 2 bases of the junction left unmatched. The germline V gene encodes CDR1 ENHRY and CDR2 SYGVKD. The CDR3 runs 14 residues. CDR3 coding DNA: TGTGCCATCAGTGTTGCGGGAGGGTACAATGAGCAGTTCTTC. This codes for CAISVAGGYNEQFF.

This rearrangement joins TRBV7-2 to TRBJ1-1; D gene uncertain. Germline loops: CDR1 SGHTA, CDR2 FQGNSA. This CDR3 region has 12 residues. The V gene lost 1 base and the J gene lost 11 bases, with 11 bases spanning the gap. The CDR3 region is CASSLDAAVAFF. The CDR3 DNA follows: TGTGCCAGCAGCTTAGATGCTGCGGTGGCTTTCTTT.

This clonotype turned up a few times. V usage is TRBV27 and J usage is TRBJ1-4; D gene ambiguous. CDR3 size: 14 residues. Germline V lookup: CDR1 MNHEY, CDR2 SMNVEV (reference sequence). Trimming removed 3 bases at V and 6 bases at J, with 11 bases between. Here the CDR3 DNA reads TGTGCCAGCAGTTTGGGGAGTTCGTATGAAAAACTGTTTTTT. It is translated as CASSLGSSYEKLFF.

The genes are TRBV20-1 and TRBJ2-3; 10 bases are a match to TRBD1. Per germline, CDR1 DFQATT and CDR2 SNEGSKA (reference sequence). V was clipped by 0 bases and J by 4 bases; unmatched bases: 1. The CDR3 has 14 residues. CDR3 bases: TGCAGTGCTAGAGAGGGACAGGGGTCAGATACGCAGTATTTT. Protein: CSAREGQGSDTQYF.

This clonotype was picked up a small number of times. This chain uses TRBV6-2 or TRBV6-3 with TRBJ2-5; maybe TRBD1 (6 bases). The J call may be in error: the DNA end matches TRBJ2-7 better. The CDR3 has 13 amino acids. Germline loops: CDR1 MNHEY, CDR2 SVGEGT. The CDR3 DNA reads as TGTGCCAGCAGTTTCGCCGGGACAAACGAGCAGTACTTC. Its translation is CASSFAGTNEQYF.

The rearrangement links TRBV9 to TRBJ2-1; D call uncertain. V lost 3 bases, J lost 3 bases, and 7 bases lay in between. Germline V gives CDR1 SGDLS, CDR2 YYNGEE. This CDR3 is 13 amino acids long. Here the CDR3 reads CASSASSYNEQFF. The DNA for the CDR3 is TGTGCCAGCAGCGCGTCCAGCTACAATGAGCAGTTCTTC. Complete variable domain (other parts from reference TRBV9 and TRBJ2-1): DSGVTQTPKHLITATGQRVTLRCSPRSGDLSVYWYQQSLDQGLQFLIQYYNGEERAKGNILERFSAQQFPDLHSELNLSSLELGDSALYFCASSASSYNEQFFGPGTRLTVL.

A note on this clonotype: A much larger clone lies one base from this, so it may be a read error. V is TRBV10-1 and J is TRBJ2-3; tentative D call: TRBD1 (6 bases). The CDR3 has 14 residues. From germline, CDR1 is WNHNN and CDR2 SYGVQD (reference sequence). CDR3 nucleotide sequence: TGCGCCGGCAGTAGGACAGCCCGCACAGATACGCAGTATTTT. It translates to CAGSRTARTDTQYF.

The chain uses TRBV4-1 and TRBJ1-5; the D gene is possibly TRBD1 (6 bases). The CDR3 loop spans 17 amino acids. Trimming cost V 3 bases and J 4 bases, with 19 bases left between them. Germline V gene data show CDR1 as MGHRA and CDR2 as YSYEKL. For the CDR3, the DNA is TGCGCCAGCAGCCACGATGGGAGAGGGGGGCAGAATCAGCCCCAGCATTTT. Encoded protein: CASSHDGRGGQNQPQHF.

The chain employs TRBV20-1 and TRBJ2-7, with 10 positions matching TRBD2. Per germline, CDR1 DFQATT and CDR2 SNEGSKA (reference sequence). V was clipped by 3 bases and J by 3 bases; unmatched bases: 5. This CDR3 has 14 amino acids. CDR3 loop: CSARASGGNYEQYF. As DNA, the CDR3 is TGCAGTGCTAGGGCTAGCGGGGGAAACTACGAGCAGTACTTC.

This clonotype was detected only a few times. The genes are TRBV3-1 and TRBJ1-2; 9 nucleotides align to TRBD1. J lost 4 bases, V lost 0 bases, and 9 bases had no gene match. From germline, CDR1 is LGHDT and CDR2 YNNKEL (reference sequence). There are 17 residues in the CDR3. This chain's CDR3 is CASSQDPNRGLSYGYTF. Here the CDR3 DNA reads TGTGCCAGCAGCCAAGATCCGAACAGGGGGCTTAGCTATGGCTACACCTTC. The full variable domain, rest sourced from reference TRBV3-1 and TRBJ1-2, is DTAVSQTPKYLVTQMGNDKSIKCEQNLGHDTMYWYKQDSKKFLKIMFSYNNKELIINETVPNRFSPKSPDKAHLNLHINSLELGDSAVYFCASSQDPNRGLSYGYTFGSGTRLTVV.

Remarks on this clonotype: The junction departs from germline at one end; a sequencing error may be responsible. V and J are TRBV19 and TRBJ2-5, with TRBD1 matching 7 bases. The CDR3 covers 13 residues. Germline V lookup: CDR1 LNHDA, CDR2 SQIVND (reference sequence). The CDR3 DNA follows: TGTGCCACCGCAGACAGGGCTACTGAGACCCAGTACTTT. Translating it yields CATADRATETQYF.

The rearrangement links TRBV20-1 to TRBJ2-7; a possible D gene is TRBD1 (6 bases). Judging by the DNA end, TRBJ2-5 fits better; the J call may be wrong. CDR1 is DFQATT and CDR2 is SNEGSKA in the germline V gene (reference sequence). CDR3 size: 11 residues. In nucleotides, the CDR3 is TGCAGTGCTACGCAGGGGGAGACCCAGTACTTC. Translation: CSATQGETQYF.

V and J are TRBV10-3 and TRBJ1-2; D unclear. V dropped 6 bases and J dropped 0 bases, with 11 bases sitting between them. This CDR3 comprises 14 residues. CDR1 and CDR2 from the germline V gene are ENHRY and SYGVKD. The CDR3 sequence is CAISLQDTNYGYTF. The CDR3 region has the DNA TGTGCCATCAGCTTGCAGGATACTAACTATGGCTACACCTTC.

Concerning this clonotype itself: One end of the junction is discordant with germline, which a read error may explain. The chain employs TRBV20-1 and TRBJ2-5; 7 nucleotides align to TRBD2. Germline CDR1 DFQATT, CDR2 SNEGSKA (reference sequence). This CDR3 is 13 amino acids long. CDR3 sequence (DNA): TGTAGTGCTAGTAGGACTAGAGGAAATGAGCAGTACTTC. Amino acids: CSASRTRGNEQYF.

This clonotype was counted at least ten times. V usage is TRBV20-1 and J usage is TRBJ2-7; 8 bases align to TRBD2. The CDR3 covers 15 residues. With V trimmed by 3 bases and J by 4 bases, 11 bases remained unmatched. CDR1 is DFQATT, CDR2 SNEGSKA, per germline (reference sequence). As DNA, the CDR3 is TGCAGTGCTAGTACGGGACTAGGTGCGGCGTACGAGCAGTACTTC. Translating it yields CSASTGLGAAYEQYF.

This clonotype was counted between two and nine times. This rearrangement joins TRBV6-5 to TRBJ2-6; D unclear. Germline CDR1 MNHEY, CDR2 SVGAGI. The germline V and J ends were trimmed by 6 bases and 4 bases, with 13 bases remaining between them. The CDR3 runs to 15 residues. For the CDR3, the DNA is TGTGCCAGCAGAGTCACATATTCAGGGGCCAACGTCCTGACTTTC. Translating gives CASRVTYSGANVLTF.

The chain employs TRBV29-1 and TRBJ1-1; 8 bases are a match to TRBD1. Germline lookup yields CDR1 SQVTM and CDR2 ANQGSEA. The CDR3 spans 15 residues. V was pared by 7 bases and J by 4 bases, with 14 bases of the junction left unmatched. The CDR3 coding sequence is TGCAGCGCCCAGATTGGACAGGGAGGCCTCACTGAAGCTTTCTTT. Translating it yields CSAQIGQGGLTEAFF.

This clonotype came up many times. This chain uses TRBV20-1 with TRBJ2-3; D is ambiguous. Germline assignment: CDR1 DFQATT and CDR2 SNEGSKA (reference sequence). The CDR3 length is 13 residues. V dropped 4 bases and J dropped 4 bases, with 12 bases sitting between them. The CDR3 is CSAKRTTPDTQYF. CDR3 DNA: TGCAGTGCTAAGAGGACCACCCCAGATACGCAGTATTTT.

The chain joins TRBV6-1 to TRBJ2-7, with 7 positions matching TRBD1. CDR1 is MNHNS, CDR2 SASEGT, per germline. The CDR3 runs 15 residues. Trimming cost V 7 bases and J 3 bases; bases outside gene matches: 12. CDR3 in DNA: TGTGCCAGCATTAGTAATCCGGACAGGCTCTACGAGCAGTACTTC. This encodes CASISNPDRLYEQYF.